What follows are 10 T cell receptor beta chains derived from one specimen sequenced in a study of T cells in Graves' hyperthyroidism and ophthalmopathy. Amplified regions were TCR beta CDR3 sequences from RNA transcripts. The HTBI primer set served for first-round RT-PCR of the TCR CDR3. In TCRdb, the multiplex PCR reads were re-called with MiXCR into one record per CDR3 protein. The sample lists about 510,000 distinct CDR3 sequences, approximately 15% occurring once. Material for sequencing was blood. These receptors were obtained from a woman between 35 and 50 years old with Graves' hyperthyroidism.

This clonotype was picked up many times. The genes are TRBV3-1 and TRBJ1-1, with D perhaps matching TRBD1 (6 bases). The CDR3 totals 15 residues. The V gene's germline CDR1 is LGHDT and CDR2 YNNKEL (reference sequence). The V and J ends lost 0 bases and 4 bases respectively, with 12 bases between them. CDR3: CASSQDRKGGTEAFF. CDR3 coding DNA: TGTGCCAGCAGCCAAGATCGTAAAGGGGGCACTGAAGCTTTCTTT.

This clonotype has ten or more counts. The chain joins TRBV12-3 or TRBV12-4 to TRBJ2-1, with TRBD2 matching over 8 bases. The CDR3 has 16 residues. V gave up 5 bases and J gave up 4 bases; unmatched junction bases: 10. The CDR3 DNA sequence: TGTGCCAGCAGTCCTCGGGGGGGTAGCGGTTACAATGAGCAGTTCTTC. Amino acid sequence: CASSPRGGSGYNEQFF.

The V gene is TRBV30, the J gene TRBJ1-1, with D possibly matching TRBD1 (5 bases). Germline V gene lookup returns CDR1 GTSNPN and CDR2 SVGIG (reference sequence). The CDR3 length is 14 residues. Between the trimmed V and J ends, which lost 6 bases and 4 bases, there was a span of 18 bases. DNA for the CDR3: TGTGCCTGTCCCAGGAGGGGCGAGAGCACTGAAGCTTTCTTT. It specifies CACPRRGESTEAFF. Together with reference TRBV30 and TRBJ1-1, the CDR3 gives the full variable domain: SQTIHQWPATLVQPVGSPLSLECTVEGTSNPNLYWYRQAAGRGLQLLFYSVGIGQISSEVPQNLSASRPQDRQFILSSKKLLLSDSGFYLCACPRRGESTEAFFGQGTRLTVV.

The chain recombines TRBV24-1 with TRBJ2-2, with 9 bases fitting TRBD2. Losses at the gene ends were 4 bases for V and 9 bases for J; bases not matched to a gene: 8. The CDR3 contains 15 residues. CDR1 KGHDR and CDR2 SFDVKD come from the germline V gene. The CDR3 DNA reads as TGTGCCACCAGTGACTTCACAGCGGGAGGCCGGGAGCTGTTTTTT. Translating it yields CATSDFTAGGRELFF.

This clonotype has a count of ten or more. V gene TRBV20-1 combines with J gene TRBJ1-2; D is possibly TRBD1 (6 bases). Germline V CDR1 and CDR2: DFQATT, SNEGSKA (reference sequence). Trimming took off 0 bases at V and 3 bases at J, with 14 bases between the two ends. The length of the CDR3 is 15 residues. The CDR3 coding sequence is TGCAGTGCTAGAGACCGGACAGAGTCACACTATGGCTACACCTTC. This sequence encodes CSARDRTESHYGYTF.

In this sample, this clonotype turned up a few times. The rearrangement uses TRBV5-8 and TRBJ2-1, with 10 nucleotides matching TRBD2. CDR3 length: 15 amino acids. V dropped 3 bases and J dropped 7; count of bases not matched to a gene: 7. Germline loops: CDR1 SGHTS, CDR2 YDEGEE. The chain's CDR3 is CASSWVAGGQNEQFF. DNA for the CDR3: TGTGCCAGCAGCTGGGTAGCGGGAGGACAAAATGAGCAGTTCTTC. Filled out from reference TRBV5-8 and TRBJ2-1, the complete variable domain reads EAGVTQSPTHLIKTRGQQATLRCSPISGHTSVYWYQQALGLGLQFLLWYDEGEERNRGNFPPRFSGRQFPNYSSELNVNALELEDSALYLCASSWVAGGQNEQFFGPGTRLTVL.

The chain recombines TRBV19 with TRBJ1-5; TRBD1 matches 7 bases. Trimming at V came to 4 bases and at J to 5 bases, leaving 8 bases not matched to a gene. Germline V gene lookup returns CDR1 LNHDA and CDR2 SQIVND (reference sequence). CDR3 length equals 15 residues. The CDR3 loop reads CASSTDGTEHQPQHF. The CDR3 DNA reads TGTGCCAGTAGTACGGACGGGACAGAGCATCAGCCCCAGCATTTT. Full variable domain (remainder filled in from reference TRBV19 and TRBJ1-5): DGGITQSPKYLFRKEGQNVTLSCEQNLNHDAMYWYRQDPGQGLRLIYYSQIVNDFQKGDIAEGYSVSREKKESFPLTVTSAQKNPTAFYLCASSTDGTEHQPQHFGDGTRLSIL.

This clonotype came up many times. The chain carries TRBV2 and TRBJ1-2; TRBD1 might be the D (6 bases). The germline V and J ends were trimmed by 4 bases and 3 bases, with 9 bases remaining between them. The CDR3 is 13 residues long. Germline CDR1 and CDR2: SNHLY and FYNNEI. The DNA of the CDR3 is TGTGCCAGCAGTGCACAGGGAGACTATGGCTACACCTTC. Its protein product is CASSAQGDYGYTF.

This clonotype was seen more than once but under ten times. This rearrangement joins TRBV11-1 to TRBJ2-1; the D gene is possibly TRBD2 (5 bases). This CDR3 contains 14 residues. V gave up 1 base and J gave up 9 bases, with 13 bases separating them. Germline lookup yields CDR1 SGHAT and CDR2 FQDESV (reference sequence). This chain's CDR3 is CASSLGGSQFEQFF. In DNA form, the CDR3 reads TGTGCCAGCAGCTTAGGTGGGAGTCAGTTTGAGCAGTTCTTC.

There are many counts of this clonotype. The chain recombines TRBV28 with TRBJ2-7; 7 bases are a match to TRBD1. Germline values: CDR1 MDHEN, CDR2 SYDVKM. Trimming cost V 11 bases and J 4 bases; bases outside gene matches: 8. This CDR3 has 12 residues. The CDR3 region has the DNA TGTGCCTGTGGACAGGAGGATTACGAGCAGTACTTC. Translation gives CACGQEDYEQYF.